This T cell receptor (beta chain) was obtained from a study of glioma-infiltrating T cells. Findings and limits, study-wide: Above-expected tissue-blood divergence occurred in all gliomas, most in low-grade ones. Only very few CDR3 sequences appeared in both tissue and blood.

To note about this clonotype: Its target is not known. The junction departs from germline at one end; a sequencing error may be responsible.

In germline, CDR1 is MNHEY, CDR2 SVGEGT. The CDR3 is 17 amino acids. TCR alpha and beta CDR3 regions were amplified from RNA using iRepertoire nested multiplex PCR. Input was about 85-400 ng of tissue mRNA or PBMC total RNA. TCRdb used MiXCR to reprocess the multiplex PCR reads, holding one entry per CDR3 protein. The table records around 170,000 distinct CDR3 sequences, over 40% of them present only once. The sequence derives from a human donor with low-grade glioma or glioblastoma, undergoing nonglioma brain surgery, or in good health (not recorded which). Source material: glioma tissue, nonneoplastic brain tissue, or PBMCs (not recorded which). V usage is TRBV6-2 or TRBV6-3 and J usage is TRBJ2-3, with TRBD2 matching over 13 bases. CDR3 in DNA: TGTGCCAGCAGACCTTCAGCCGGACTAGCGGGAGTGGATACGAAGTATTTT. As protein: CASRPSAGLAGVDTKYF.